These 12 T cell receptor beta chains came from one sample sequenced in a study of Graves' ophthalmopathy and Graves' hyperthyroidism. The sequenced template was RNA, covering the TCR beta CDR3 region. The authors performed first-round RT-PCR with HTBI primers and then a second-round multiplex PCR. MiXCR, applied by TCRdb to the multiplex PCR reads, yields one record per CDR3 protein. The repertoire holds 600,000 to 700,000 distinct CDR3 sequences, with about 40% as singletons. Sequencing was carried out using peripheral blood. The receptors derive from an adult man with Graves' ophthalmopathy.

This clonotype has a count of ten or more. The V and J genes are TRBV5-4 and TRBJ1-4; possible D gene TRBD1, 6 bases. Germline V lookup: CDR1 SGHNT, CDR2 YYREEE (reference sequence). Trimming pared 0 bases from V and 3 bases from J, leaving 9 bases between. The CDR3 loop spans 15 amino acids. The CDR3 here is CASSLAGAANEKLFF. The CDR3 nucleotides are TGTGCCAGCAGCTTGGCAGGGGCAGCTAATGAAAAACTGTTTTTT.

This clonotype came up once. With a much larger clone just one base away, this may be a read error. The J gene is TRBJ1-1, the V gene TRBV25-1, with 9 bases lining up with TRBD1. Germline loops: CDR1 MGHDK, CDR2 SYGVNS. The CDR3 is 15 residues long. CDR3 DNA sequence: TGTGCCAGCAGTACAGACCGGGACAGGGACCCTGAAGCTTCCTTT. Its protein product is CASSTDRDRDPEASF.

This clonotype was counted at least ten times. V usage is TRBV29-1 and J usage is TRBJ2-7; 7 bases fit TRBD2. Germline-derived CDR1 and CDR2 are SQVTM and ANQGSEA. The CDR3 contains 13 residues. V shed 2 bases and J 2 bases; nucleotides not matched to a gene: 3. The CDR3 sequence: CSVELAEPYEQYF. The CDR3 DNA is TGCAGCGTTGAACTAGCGGAACCCTACGAGCAGTACTTC.

The gene calls are TRBV12-3 or TRBV12-4 and TRBJ1-2; D not certain. Deletions cut 5 bases from V and 8 bases from J, with 12 bases between. The CDR3 contains 12 residues. In DNA, the CDR3 is TGTGCCAGCAGTGACCGGTTGGGAGGCTACACCTTC. Protein sequence: CASSDRLGGYTF.

The J gene is TRBJ2-7, the V gene TRBV4-2; maybe TRBD1 (5 bases). The germline gives CDR1 LGHNA, CDR2 YNFKEQ. Between the trimmed V and J ends, which lost 3 bases and 3 bases, there was a span of 15 bases. This CDR3 is 15 amino acids long. CDR3 loop: CASSQQGRGVYEQYF. CDR3 in DNA: TGTGCCAGCAGCCAGCAGGGTAGAGGAGTCTACGAGCAGTACTTC.

This clonotype appeared many times. The V call is TRBV9, the J call TRBJ2-5; 9 positions match TRBD2. The CDR3 is 15 amino acids. V was pared by 2 bases and J by 5 bases, with 7 bases of the junction left unmatched. Germline V gene sequence: CDR1 SGDLS, CDR2 YYNGEE. CDR3 in DNA: TGTGCCAGCAGCGTTAGCGGGAGTGGCCCCGAGACCCAGTACTTC. Protein: CASSVSGSGPETQYF.

This clonotype turned up a few times. J is TRBJ2-6 and V is TRBV4-1; possibly TRBD1 or TRBD2 for D (6 bases each). The CDR3 length is 16 residues. V gave up 2 bases and J gave up 4 bases, with 12 bases separating them. Germline CDR1 MGHRA, CDR2 YSYEKL. The DNA for the CDR3 is TGCGCCAGCAGCCAACCGACGGGGGCGGGGGCCAACGTCCTGACTTTC. Translating gives CASSQPTGAGANVLTF.

The chain couples TRBV25-1 to TRBJ1-4, with unresolved D. This CDR3 spans 13 amino acids. Germline CDR1 reads MGHDK; CDR2 reads SYGVNS. V gave up 5 bases and J gave up 10 bases, with 14 bases separating them. CDR3 residues: CASSLGAGGKLFF. The CDR3 DNA sequence: TGTGCCAGCAGTTTAGGTGCGGGTGGAAAACTGTTTTTT.

The rearrangement links TRBV10-3 to TRBJ2-5; tentatively, D is TRBD1 or TRBD2 (5 bases each). The CDR3 totals 17 residues. V was shortened by 11 bases and J by 2 bases, with 27 bases between the two germline ends. CDR1 is ENHRY, CDR2 SYGVKD, per germline. Written as DNA, the CDR3 is TGTGCCGCCAGCAGCCACCGTAAGGGACCTCGACAAGAGACCCAGTACTTC. Translating gives CAASSHRKGPRQETQYF.

The J gene is TRBJ2-7, the V gene TRBV10-3; D is unclear. The CDR3 is 11 amino acids. The germline V and J ends were trimmed by 6 bases and 4 bases, with 7 bases remaining between them. In germline, CDR1 is ENHRY, CDR2 SYGVKD. The CDR3 sequence is CAIRSEYEQYF. In DNA form, the CDR3 reads TGTGCCATCAGGAGTGAGTACGAGCAGTACTTC.

Many counts were recorded for this clonotype. The V gene is TRBV2, the J gene TRBJ2-6; D is unresolved. The CDR3 is made up of 13 amino acids. Trimming removed 9 bases from V and 0 bases from J, with 6 bases in between. Germline values: CDR1 SNHLY, CDR2 FYNNEI. CDR3 bases: TGTGCCAGTCAGGACTCTGGGGCCAACGTCCTGACTTTC. It is translated as CASQDSGANVLTF.

Concerning this clonotype itself: At one of its ends the junction is not consistent with the germline gene, which may arise from a read error. This rearrangement joins TRBV10-3 to TRBJ2-7; D gene ambiguous. The CDR3 consists of 16 residues. CDR1 and CDR2 from the germline V gene are ENHRY and SYGVKD. The CDR3 DNA reads as TGTGCCAGCAGTTACGGGTTTGTCGGTCTGATAGACGAGCAGTACTTC. This codes for CASSYGFVGLIDEQYF.